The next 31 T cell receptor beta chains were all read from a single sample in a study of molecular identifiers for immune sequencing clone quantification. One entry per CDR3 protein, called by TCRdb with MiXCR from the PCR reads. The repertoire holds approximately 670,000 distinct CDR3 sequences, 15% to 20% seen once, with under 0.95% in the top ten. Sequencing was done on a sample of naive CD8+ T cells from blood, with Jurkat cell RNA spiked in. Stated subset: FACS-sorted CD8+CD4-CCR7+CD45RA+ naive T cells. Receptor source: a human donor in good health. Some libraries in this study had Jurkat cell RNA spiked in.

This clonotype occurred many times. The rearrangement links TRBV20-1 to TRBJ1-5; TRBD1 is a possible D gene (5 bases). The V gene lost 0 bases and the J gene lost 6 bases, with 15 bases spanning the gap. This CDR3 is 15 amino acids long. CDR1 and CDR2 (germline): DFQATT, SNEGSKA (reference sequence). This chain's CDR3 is CSARDGGALGQPQHF. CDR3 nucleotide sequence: TGCAGTGCTAGAGATGGAGGGGCGCTCGGTCAGCCCCAGCATTTT.

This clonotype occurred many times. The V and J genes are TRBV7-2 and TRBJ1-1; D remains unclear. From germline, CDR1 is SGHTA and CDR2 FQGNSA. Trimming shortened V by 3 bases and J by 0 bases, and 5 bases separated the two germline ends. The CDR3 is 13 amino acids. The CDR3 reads CASSFWLNTEAFF. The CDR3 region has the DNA TGTGCCAGCAGCTTTTGGTTGAACACTGAAGCTTTCTTT.

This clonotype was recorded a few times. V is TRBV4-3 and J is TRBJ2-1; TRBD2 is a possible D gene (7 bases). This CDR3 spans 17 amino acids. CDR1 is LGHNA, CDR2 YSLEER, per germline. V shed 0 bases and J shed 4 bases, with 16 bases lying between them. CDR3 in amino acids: CASSQDRASGQYNEQFF. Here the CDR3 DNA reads TGCGCCAGCAGCCAAGATAGGGCTAGCGGACAGTACAATGAGCAGTTCTTC.

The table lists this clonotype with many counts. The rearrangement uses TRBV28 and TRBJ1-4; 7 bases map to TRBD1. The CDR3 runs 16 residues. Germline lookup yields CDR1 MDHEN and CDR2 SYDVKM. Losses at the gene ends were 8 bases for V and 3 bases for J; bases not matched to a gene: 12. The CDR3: CASEYEGGTANEKLFF. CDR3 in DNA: TGTGCCAGCGAATACGAAGGGGGCACGGCTAATGAAAAACTGTTTTTT.

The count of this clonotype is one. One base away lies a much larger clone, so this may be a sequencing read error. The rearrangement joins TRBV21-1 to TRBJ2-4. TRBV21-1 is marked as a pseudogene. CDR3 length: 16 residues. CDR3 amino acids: CASSQPWVLAKNIQYF. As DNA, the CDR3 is TGTGCCAGCAGTCAGCCGTGGGTTCTAGCCAAAAACATTCAGTACTTC.

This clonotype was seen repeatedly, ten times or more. The CDR3 bases are TGTGCCAGCAGCTCCTCGGGGGCGGGAGACTACGAGCAGTACTTC. Its translation is CASSSSGAGDYEQYF. The rearrangement links TRBV5-4 to TRBJ2-7; a possible D gene is TRBD2 (7 bases). Trimming cost V 3 bases and J 3 bases, with 16 bases left between them. The CDR3 length is 15 residues. CDR1 and CDR2 (germline): SGHNT, YYREEE (reference sequence).

In DNA, the CDR3 is TGTGCCAGCAGTGGGGGGACAGATAAAAACATTCAGTACTTC. Translation: CASSGGTDKNIQYF. The V gene is TRBV2, the J gene TRBJ2-4; 7 bases match TRBD1. Germline values: CDR1 SNHLY, CDR2 FYNNEI. J lost 4 bases, V lost 4 bases, and 4 bases had no gene match. This CDR3 comprises 14 residues.

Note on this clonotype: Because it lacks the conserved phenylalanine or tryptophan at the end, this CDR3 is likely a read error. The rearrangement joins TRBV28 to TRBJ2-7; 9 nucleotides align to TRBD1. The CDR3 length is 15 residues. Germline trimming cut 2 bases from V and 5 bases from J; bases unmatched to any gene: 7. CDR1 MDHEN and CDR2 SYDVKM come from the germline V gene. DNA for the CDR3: TGTGCCAGCAGTTTAAGGACAGGGGTTTTGGACGAGCAGTACTCC. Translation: CASSLRTGVLDEQYS.

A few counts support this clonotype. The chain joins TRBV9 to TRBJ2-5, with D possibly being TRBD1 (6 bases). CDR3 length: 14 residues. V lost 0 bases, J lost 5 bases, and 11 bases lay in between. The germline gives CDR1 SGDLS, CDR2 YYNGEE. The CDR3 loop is CASSVAGDDETQYF. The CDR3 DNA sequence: TGTGCCAGCAGCGTAGCAGGGGATGACGAGACCCAGTACTTC.

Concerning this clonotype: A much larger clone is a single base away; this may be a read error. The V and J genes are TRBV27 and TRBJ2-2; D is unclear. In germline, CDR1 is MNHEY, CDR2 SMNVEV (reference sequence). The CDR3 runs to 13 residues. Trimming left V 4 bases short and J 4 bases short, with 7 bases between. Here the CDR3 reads CASSSHSTGELFF. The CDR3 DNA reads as TGTGCCAGCAGTTCCCACAGCACCGGGGAGCTGTTTTTT.

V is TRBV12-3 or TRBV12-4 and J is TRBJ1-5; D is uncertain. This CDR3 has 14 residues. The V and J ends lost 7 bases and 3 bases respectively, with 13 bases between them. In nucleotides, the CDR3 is TGTGCCAGCAACGAAGTAGGGCCCAATCAGCCCCAGCATTTT. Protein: CASNEVGPNQPQHF.

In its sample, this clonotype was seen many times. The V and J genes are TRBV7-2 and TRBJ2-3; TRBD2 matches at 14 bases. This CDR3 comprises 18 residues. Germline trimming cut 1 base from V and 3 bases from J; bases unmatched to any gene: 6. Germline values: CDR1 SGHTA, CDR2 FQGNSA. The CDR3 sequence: CASSLEGLAGGQTDTQYF. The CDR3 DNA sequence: TGTGCCAGCAGCTTAGAAGGACTAGCGGGGGGTCAAACAGATACGCAGTATTTT.

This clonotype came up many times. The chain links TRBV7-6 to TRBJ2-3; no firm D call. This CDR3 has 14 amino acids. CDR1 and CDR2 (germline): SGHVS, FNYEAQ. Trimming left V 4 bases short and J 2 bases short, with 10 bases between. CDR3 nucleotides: TGTGCCAGCAGCTCTGATTACATCACAGATACGCAGTATTTT. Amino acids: CASSSDYITDTQYF.

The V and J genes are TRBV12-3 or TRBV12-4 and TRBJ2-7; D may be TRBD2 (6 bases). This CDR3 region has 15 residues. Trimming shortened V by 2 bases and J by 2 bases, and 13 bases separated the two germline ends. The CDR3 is CASSLIAEQTYEQYF. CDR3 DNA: TGTGCCAGCAGTTTAATAGCGGAACAGACCTACGAGCAGTACTTC.

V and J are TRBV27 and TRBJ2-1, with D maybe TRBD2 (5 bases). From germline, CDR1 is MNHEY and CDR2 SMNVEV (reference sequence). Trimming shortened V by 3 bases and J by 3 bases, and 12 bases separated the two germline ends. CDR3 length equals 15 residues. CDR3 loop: CASSLSGVYYNEQFF. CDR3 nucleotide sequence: TGTGCCAGCAGTTTGTCCGGGGTCTACTACAATGAGCAGTTCTTC.

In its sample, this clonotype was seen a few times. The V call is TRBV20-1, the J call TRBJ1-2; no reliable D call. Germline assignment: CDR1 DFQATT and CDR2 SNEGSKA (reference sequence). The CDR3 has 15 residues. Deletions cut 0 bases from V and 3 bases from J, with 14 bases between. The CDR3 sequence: CSARDPSKGDYGYTF. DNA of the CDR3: TGCAGTGCTAGAGATCCCTCGAAAGGCGACTATGGCTACACCTTC.

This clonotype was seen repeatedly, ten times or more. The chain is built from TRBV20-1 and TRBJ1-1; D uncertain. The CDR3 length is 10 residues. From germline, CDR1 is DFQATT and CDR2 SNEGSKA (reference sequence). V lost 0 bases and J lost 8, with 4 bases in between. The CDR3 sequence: CSARDFEAFF. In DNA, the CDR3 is TGCAGTGCTAGAGATTTCGAAGCTTTCTTT.

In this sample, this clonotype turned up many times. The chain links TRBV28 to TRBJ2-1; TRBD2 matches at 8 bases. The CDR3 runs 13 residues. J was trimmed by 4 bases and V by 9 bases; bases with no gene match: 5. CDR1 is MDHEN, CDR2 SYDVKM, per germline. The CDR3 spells CASGLADYNEQFF. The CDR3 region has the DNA TGTGCCAGTGGACTAGCTGATTACAATGAGCAGTTCTTC.

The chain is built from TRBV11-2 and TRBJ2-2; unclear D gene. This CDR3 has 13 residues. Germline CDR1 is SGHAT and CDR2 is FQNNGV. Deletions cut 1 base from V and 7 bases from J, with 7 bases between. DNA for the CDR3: TGTGCCAGCAGCTTAGGAATGGGCGGGGAGCTGTTTTTT. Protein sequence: CASSLGMGGELFF.

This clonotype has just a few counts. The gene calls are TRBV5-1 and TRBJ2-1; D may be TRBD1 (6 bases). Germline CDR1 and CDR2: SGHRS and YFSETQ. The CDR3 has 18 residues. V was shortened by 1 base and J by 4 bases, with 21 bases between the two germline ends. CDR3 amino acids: CASSLSSGAYSDYNEQFF. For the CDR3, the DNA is TGCGCCAGCAGCTTGTCGTCAGGGGCCTATTCAGATTACAATGAGCAGTTCTTC.

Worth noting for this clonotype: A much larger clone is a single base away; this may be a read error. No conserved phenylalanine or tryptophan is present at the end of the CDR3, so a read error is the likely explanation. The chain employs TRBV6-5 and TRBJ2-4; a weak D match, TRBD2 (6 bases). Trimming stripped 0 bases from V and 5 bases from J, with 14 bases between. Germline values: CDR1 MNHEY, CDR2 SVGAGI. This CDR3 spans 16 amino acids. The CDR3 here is CASSYSYGGIQNIQYS. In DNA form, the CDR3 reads TGTGCCAGCAGTTACTCGTATGGGGGGATTCAAAACATTCAGTACTCC.

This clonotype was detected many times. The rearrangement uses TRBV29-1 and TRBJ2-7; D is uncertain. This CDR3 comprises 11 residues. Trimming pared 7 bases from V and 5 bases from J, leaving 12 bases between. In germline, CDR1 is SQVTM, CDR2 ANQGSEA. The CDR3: CSGVNLDEQYF. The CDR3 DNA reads TGCAGCGGCGTAAACTTGGACGAGCAGTACTTC.

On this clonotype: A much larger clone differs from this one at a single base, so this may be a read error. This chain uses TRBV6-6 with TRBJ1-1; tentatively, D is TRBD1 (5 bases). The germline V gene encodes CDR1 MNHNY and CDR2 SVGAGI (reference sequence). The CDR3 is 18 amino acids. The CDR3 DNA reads TGTACCAGCAGTTACTTGGACACAGGAAGGGTTATGGACACTGAAGCTTTCTTT. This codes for CTSSYLDTGRVMDTEAFF.

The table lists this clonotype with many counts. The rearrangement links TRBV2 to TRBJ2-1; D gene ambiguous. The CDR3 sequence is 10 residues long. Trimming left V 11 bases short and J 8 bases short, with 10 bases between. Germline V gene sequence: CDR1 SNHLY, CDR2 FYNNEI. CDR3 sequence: CASSRDEQFF. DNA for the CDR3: TGTGCCTCGTCACGGGATGAGCAGTTCTTC.

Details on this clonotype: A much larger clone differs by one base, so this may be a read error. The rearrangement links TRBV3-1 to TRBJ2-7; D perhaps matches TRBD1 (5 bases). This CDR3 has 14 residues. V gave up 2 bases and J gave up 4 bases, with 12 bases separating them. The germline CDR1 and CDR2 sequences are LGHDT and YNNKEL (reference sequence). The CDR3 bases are TGTGCCAGCAGCCAACTCAAGGACACGTACGAGCAGTACTTC. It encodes CASSQLKDTYEQYF.

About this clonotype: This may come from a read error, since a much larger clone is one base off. The CDR3 region is CVSSYGQGANYGYTF. The CDR3 region has the DNA TGTGTCAGCAGCTACGGACAGGGAGCTAACTATGGCTACACCTTC. This chain joins TRBV5-6 and TRBJ1-2; 8 bases align to TRBD1. The CDR3 is 15 amino acids. Germline V CDR1 and CDR2: SGHDT, YYEEEE.

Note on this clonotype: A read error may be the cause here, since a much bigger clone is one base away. The CDR3 protein is CASSYPSKVDGYTF. As DNA, the CDR3 is TGTGCCAGCAGTTACCCAAGTAAAGTGGATGGCTACACCTTC. The chain is built from TRBV6-5 and TRBJ1-2; D is ambiguous. The CDR3 totals 14 residues. The V gene lost 2 bases and the J gene lost 6 bases, with 13 bases spanning the gap. Germline assignment: CDR1 MNHEY and CDR2 SVGAGI.

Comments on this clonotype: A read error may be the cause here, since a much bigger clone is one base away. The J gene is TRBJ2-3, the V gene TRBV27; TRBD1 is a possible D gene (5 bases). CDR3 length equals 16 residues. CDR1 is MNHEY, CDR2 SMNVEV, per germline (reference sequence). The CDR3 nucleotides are TGTGCCAGCAGTTCGGTCAATATCAGGGATATAGATACGCGGTATTTT. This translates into CASSSVNIRDIDTRYF.

The DNA of the CDR3 is TGTGCCAGCAGCTTAGTAGTGACGAACTCCTACGAGCAGTACTTC. The encoded protein is CASSLVVTNSYEQYF. J is TRBJ2-7 and V is TRBV7-8; no reliable D call. The CDR3 loop spans 15 amino acids. Germline values: CDR1 SGHVS, CDR2 FQNEAQ. Trimming cost V 1 base and J 0 bases, with 10 bases left between them.

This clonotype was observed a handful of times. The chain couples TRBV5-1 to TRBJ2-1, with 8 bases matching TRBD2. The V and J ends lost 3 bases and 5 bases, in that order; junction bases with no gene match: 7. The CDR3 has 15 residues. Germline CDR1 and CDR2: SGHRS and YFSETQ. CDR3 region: CASSSYPGGHNEQFF. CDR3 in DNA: TGCGCCAGCAGCTCTTACCCGGGGGGGCACAATGAGCAGTTCTTC.

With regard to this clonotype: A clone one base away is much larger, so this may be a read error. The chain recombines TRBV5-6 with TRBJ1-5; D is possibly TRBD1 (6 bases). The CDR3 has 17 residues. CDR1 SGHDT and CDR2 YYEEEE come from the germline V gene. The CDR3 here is CASSFGFPGEGNLPQHF. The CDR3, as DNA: TGTGCCAGCAGCTTTGGGTTCCCAGGGGAGGGCAATCTGCCCCAGCATTTT. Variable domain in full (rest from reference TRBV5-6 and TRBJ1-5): DAGVTQSPTHLIKTRGQQVTLRCSPKSGHDTVSWYQQALGQGPQFIFQYYEEEERQRGNFPDRFSGHQFPNYSSELNVNALLLGDSALYLCASSFGFPGEGNLPQHFGDGTRLSIL.